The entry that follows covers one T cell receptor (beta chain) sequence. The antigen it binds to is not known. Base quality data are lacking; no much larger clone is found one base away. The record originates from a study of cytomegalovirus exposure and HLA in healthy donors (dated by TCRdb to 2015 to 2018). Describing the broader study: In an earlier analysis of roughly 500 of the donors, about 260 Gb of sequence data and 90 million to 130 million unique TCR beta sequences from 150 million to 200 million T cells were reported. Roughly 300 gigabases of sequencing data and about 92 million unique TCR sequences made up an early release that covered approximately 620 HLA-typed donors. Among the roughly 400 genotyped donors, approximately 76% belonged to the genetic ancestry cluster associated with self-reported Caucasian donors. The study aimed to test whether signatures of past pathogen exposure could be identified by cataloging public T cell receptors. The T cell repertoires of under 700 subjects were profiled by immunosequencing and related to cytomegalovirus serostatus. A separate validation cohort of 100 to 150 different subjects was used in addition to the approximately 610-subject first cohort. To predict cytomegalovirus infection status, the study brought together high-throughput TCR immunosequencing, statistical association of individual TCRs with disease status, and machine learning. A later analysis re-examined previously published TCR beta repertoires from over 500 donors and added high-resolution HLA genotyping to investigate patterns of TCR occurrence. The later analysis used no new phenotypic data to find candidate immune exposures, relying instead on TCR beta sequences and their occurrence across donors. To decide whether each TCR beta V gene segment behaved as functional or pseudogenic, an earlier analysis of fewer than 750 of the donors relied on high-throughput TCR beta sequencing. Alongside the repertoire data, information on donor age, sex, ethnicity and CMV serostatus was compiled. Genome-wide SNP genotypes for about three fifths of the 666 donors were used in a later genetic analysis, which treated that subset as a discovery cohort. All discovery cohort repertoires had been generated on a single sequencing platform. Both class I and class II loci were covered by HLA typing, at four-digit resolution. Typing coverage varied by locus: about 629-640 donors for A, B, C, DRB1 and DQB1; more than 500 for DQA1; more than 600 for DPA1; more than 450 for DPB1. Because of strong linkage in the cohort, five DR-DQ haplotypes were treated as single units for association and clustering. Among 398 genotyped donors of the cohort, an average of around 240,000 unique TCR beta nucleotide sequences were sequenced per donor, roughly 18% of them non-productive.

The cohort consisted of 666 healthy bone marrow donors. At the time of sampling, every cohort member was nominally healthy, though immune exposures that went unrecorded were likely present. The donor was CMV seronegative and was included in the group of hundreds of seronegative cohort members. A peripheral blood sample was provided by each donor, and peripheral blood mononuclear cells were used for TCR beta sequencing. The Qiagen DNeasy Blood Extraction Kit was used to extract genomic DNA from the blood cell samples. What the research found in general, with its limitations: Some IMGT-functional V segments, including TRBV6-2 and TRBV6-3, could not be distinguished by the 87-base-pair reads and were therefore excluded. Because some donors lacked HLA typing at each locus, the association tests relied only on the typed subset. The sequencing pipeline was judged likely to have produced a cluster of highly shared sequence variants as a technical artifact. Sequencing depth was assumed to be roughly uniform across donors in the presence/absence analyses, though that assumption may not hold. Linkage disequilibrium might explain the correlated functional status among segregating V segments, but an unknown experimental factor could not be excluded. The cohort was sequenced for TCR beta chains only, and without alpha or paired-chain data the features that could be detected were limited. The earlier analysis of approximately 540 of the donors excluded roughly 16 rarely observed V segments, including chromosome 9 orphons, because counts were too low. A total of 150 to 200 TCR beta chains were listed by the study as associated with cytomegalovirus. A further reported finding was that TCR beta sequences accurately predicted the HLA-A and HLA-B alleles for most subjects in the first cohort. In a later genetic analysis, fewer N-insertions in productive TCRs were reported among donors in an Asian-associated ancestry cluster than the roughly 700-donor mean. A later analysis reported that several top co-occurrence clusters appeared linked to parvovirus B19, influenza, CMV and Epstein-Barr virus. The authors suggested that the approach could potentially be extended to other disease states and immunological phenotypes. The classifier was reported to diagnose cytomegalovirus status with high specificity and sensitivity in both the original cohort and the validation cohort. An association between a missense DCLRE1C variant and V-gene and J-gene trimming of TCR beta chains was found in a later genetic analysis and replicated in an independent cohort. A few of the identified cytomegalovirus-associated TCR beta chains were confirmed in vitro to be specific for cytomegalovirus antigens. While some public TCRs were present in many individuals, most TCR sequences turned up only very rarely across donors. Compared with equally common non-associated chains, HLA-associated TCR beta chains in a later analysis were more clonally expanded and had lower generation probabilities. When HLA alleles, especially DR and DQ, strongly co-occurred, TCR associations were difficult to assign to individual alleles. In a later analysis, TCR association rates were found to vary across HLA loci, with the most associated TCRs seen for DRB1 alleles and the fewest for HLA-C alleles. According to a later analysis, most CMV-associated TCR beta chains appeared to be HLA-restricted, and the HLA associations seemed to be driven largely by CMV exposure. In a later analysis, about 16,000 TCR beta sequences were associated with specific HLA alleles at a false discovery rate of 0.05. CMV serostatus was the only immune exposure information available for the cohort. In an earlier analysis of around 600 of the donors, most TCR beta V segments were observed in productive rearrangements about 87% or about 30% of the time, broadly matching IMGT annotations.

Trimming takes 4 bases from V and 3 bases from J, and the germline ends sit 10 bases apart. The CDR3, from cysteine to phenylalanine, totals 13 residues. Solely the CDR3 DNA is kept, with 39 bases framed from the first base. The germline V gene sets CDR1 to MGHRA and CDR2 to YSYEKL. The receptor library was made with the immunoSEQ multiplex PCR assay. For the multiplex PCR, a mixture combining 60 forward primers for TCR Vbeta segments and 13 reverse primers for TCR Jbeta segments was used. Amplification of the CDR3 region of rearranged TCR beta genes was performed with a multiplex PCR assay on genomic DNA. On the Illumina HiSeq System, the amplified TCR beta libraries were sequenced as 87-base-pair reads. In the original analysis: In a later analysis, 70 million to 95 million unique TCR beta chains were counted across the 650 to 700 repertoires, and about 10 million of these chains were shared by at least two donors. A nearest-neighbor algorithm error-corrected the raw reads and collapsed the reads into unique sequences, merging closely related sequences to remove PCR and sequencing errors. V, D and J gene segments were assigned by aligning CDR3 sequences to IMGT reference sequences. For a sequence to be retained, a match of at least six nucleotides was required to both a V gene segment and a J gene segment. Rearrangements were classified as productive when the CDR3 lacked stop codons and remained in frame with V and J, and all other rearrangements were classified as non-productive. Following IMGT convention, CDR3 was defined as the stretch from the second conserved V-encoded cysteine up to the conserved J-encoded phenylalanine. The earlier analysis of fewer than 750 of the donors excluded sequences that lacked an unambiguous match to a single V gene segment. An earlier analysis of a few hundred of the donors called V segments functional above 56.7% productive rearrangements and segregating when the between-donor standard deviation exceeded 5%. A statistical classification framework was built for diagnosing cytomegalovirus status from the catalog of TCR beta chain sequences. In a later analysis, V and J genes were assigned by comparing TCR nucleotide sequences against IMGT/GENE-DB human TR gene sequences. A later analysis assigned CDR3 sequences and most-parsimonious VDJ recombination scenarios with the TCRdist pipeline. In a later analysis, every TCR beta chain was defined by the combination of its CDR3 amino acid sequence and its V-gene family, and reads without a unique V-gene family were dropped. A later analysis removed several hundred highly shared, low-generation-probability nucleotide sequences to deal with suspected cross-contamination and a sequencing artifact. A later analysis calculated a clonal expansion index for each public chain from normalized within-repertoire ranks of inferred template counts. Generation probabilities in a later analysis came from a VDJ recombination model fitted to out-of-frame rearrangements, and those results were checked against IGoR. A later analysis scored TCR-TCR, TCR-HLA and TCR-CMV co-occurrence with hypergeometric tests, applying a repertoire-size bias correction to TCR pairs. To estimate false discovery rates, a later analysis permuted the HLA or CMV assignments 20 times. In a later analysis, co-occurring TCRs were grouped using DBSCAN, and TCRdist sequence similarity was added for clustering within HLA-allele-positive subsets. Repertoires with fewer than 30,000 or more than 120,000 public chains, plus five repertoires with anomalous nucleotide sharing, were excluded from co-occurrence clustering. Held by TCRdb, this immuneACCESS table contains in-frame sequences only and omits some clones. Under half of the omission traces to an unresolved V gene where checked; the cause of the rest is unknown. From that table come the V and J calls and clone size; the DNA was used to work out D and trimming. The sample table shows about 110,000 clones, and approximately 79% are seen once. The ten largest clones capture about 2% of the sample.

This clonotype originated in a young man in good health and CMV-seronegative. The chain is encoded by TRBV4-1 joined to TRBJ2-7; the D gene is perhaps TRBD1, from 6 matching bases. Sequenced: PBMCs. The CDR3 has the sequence CASSLGGGYEQYF. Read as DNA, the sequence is TGCGCCAGCAGCCTTGGGGGCGGCTACGAGCAGTACTTC.